The rows below give T cell receptor beta chains drawn from one sample of a study of identical twins. MiXCR was run by TCRdb on the 5' RACE reads, yielding one entry per CDR3 protein. The table shows more than 600,000 distinct CDR3 sequences, with roughly 18% occurring only once. The same sample was also studied in work on T cells expressing NK-cell markers.

Material for sequencing was PBMCs. The receptors derive from a woman under 30 in good health. The CDR3 runs from the conserved cysteine through the conserved F or W. Fields, in order: CDR3 protein, CDR3 DNA, V gene, D gene, clone size, J gene. A D gene is named only where the DNA matches it firmly. Expanded clones get a size class; other rows say once, few or many, or leave the size out.

cdr3_aa: CAWSVYKSTGELFF
cdr3_nt: TGTGCCTGGAGTGTATACAAGTCGACCGGGGAGCTGTTTTTT
v_call: TRBV30
d_call: -
clone_size: -
j_call: TRBJ2-2

cdr3_aa: CASTHTPSGYEQYF
cdr3_nt: TGTGCCAGCACCCACACGCCTAGCGGCTACGAGCAGTACTTC
v_call: TRBV6-1
d_call: TRBD2
clone_size: few
j_call: TRBJ2-7

cdr3_aa: CASGDLSYEQYF
cdr3_nt: TGCGCCAGCGGGGACCTTTCCTACGAGCAGTACTTC
v_call: TRBV5-1
d_call: -
clone_size: many
j_call: TRBJ2-7

cdr3_aa: CASSFHGYTGELFF
cdr3_nt: TGTGCCAGCAGCTTTCACGGTTACACCGGGGAGCTGTTTTTT
v_call: TRBV5-6
d_call: -
clone_size: -
j_call: TRBJ2-2

cdr3_aa: CSAGGGTNEKLFF
cdr3_nt: TGCAGCGCGGGAGGGGGTACTAATGAAAAACTGTTTTTT
v_call: TRBV29-1
d_call: -
clone_size: few
j_call: TRBJ1-4

cdr3_aa: CSATQGAEAFF
cdr3_nt: TGCAGTGCTACCCAGGGGGCTGAAGCTTTCTTT
v_call: TRBV20-1
d_call: TRBD1
clone_size: -
j_call: TRBJ1-1

cdr3_aa: CSASQTDQETQYF
cdr3_nt: TGCAGTGCTAGTCAGACAGATCAAGAGACCCAGTACTTC
v_call: TRBV20-1
d_call: -
clone_size: -
j_call: TRBJ2-5

cdr3_aa: CATSRDLVSSYEQYF
cdr3_nt: TGTGCCACCAGCAGAGATCTAGTCAGCTCCTACGAGCAGTACTTC
v_call: TRBV15
d_call: -
clone_size: few
j_call: TRBJ2-7

cdr3_aa: CASSLGSNSNQPQHF
cdr3_nt: TGCGCCAGCAGCTTGGGTTCCAATAGCAATCAGCCCCAGCATTTT
v_call: TRBV5-1
d_call: -
clone_size: few
j_call: TRBJ1-5

cdr3_aa: CASSFSAGRNTEAFF
cdr3_nt: TGCGCCAGCAGCTTCTCGGCAGGGAGGAACACTGAAGCTTTCTTT
v_call: TRBV5-1
d_call: -
clone_size: many
j_call: TRBJ1-1

cdr3_aa: CASSYSDRPYEQYF
cdr3_nt: TGTGCCAGCAGTTACTCCGACAGGCCCTACGAGCAGTACTTC
v_call: TRBV6-2/TRBV6-3
d_call: -
clone_size: -
j_call: TRBJ2-7

cdr3_aa: CASSLSGLDRSPLHF
cdr3_nt: TGTGCCAGCAGCTTATCGGGACTAGATCGCTCACCCCTCCACTTT
v_call: TRBV11-1
d_call: -
clone_size: few
j_call: TRBJ1-6

cdr3_aa: CASSPASGFSYEQYF
cdr3_nt: TGCGCCAGCAGCCCAGCTAGCGGATTCTCCTACGAGCAGTACTTC
v_call: TRBV5-1
d_call: TRBD2
clone_size: -
j_call: TRBJ2-7

cdr3_aa: CASAAGANVLTF
cdr3_nt: TGTGCCAGCGCGGCTGGGGCCAACGTCCTGACTTTC
v_call: TRBV12-3/TRBV12-4
d_call: -
clone_size: few
j_call: TRBJ2-6

cdr3_aa: CASSRLADYNTGELFF
cdr3_nt: TGTGCCAGCAGCCGACTAGCGGACTACAACACCGGGGAGCTGTTTTTT
v_call: TRBV7-2
d_call: TRBD2
clone_size: few
j_call: TRBJ2-2

cdr3_aa: CASSLKGPTSVKTQYF
cdr3_nt: TGTGCCAGCAGTTTAAAGGGACCGACTAGCGTGAAGACCCAGTACTTC
v_call: TRBV12-3/TRBV12-4
d_call: TRBD2
clone_size: few
j_call: TRBJ2-5

cdr3_aa: CASSRGLDEQFF
cdr3_nt: TGTGCCAGCAGCCGAGGACTAGACGAGCAGTTCTTC
v_call: TRBV9
d_call: TRBD2
clone_size: few
j_call: TRBJ2-1

cdr3_aa: CASSVLRTGKYEQYF
cdr3_nt: TGTGCCAGCAGTGTACTTCGGACTGGGAAATACGAGCAGTACTTC
v_call: TRBV27
d_call: -
clone_size: -
j_call: TRBJ2-7

cdr3_aa: CSVGTGVDTQYF
cdr3_nt: TGCAGCGTAGGCACAGGGGTAGATACGCAGTATTTT
v_call: TRBV29-1
d_call: TRBD1
clone_size: few
j_call: TRBJ2-3

cdr3_aa: CSVERDRGYNEQFF
cdr3_nt: TGCAGCGTTGAGCGGGACAGGGGATACAATGAGCAGTTCTTC
v_call: TRBV29-1
d_call: TRBD1
clone_size: few
j_call: TRBJ2-1

cdr3_aa: CASRRRRTGELFF
cdr3_nt: TGTGCCAGCCGTCGACGTCGGACCGGGGAGCTGTTTTTT
v_call: TRBV7-9
d_call: -
clone_size: few
j_call: TRBJ2-2

cdr3_aa: CASSLGQGSLYEQYF
cdr3_nt: TGTGCCAGCAGCTTGGGACAGGGGAGTCTCTACGAGCAGTACTTC
v_call: TRBV11-2
d_call: TRBD1
clone_size: -
j_call: TRBJ2-7

cdr3_aa: CATASGPSGADTQYF
cdr3_nt: TGTGCCACCGCTAGCGGACCGTCTGGGGCAGATACGCAGTATTTT
v_call: TRBV15
d_call: TRBD2
clone_size: -
j_call: TRBJ2-3

cdr3_aa: CSVDFPGGWNEQYF
cdr3_nt: TGCAGCGTTGATTTTCCGGGAGGGTGGAACGAGCAGTACTTC
v_call: TRBV29-1
d_call: TRBD2
clone_size: -
j_call: TRBJ2-7

cdr3_aa: CASRTGDYNEQFF
cdr3_nt: TGCGCCAGCAGAACAGGGGATTACAATGAGCAGTTCTTC
v_call: TRBV5-1
d_call: TRBD1
clone_size: -
j_call: TRBJ2-1

cdr3_aa: CASRRLAGGHSAQYF
cdr3_nt: TGTGCCAGCAGACGACTAGCGGGGGGGCATAGTGCGCAGTATTTT
v_call: TRBV12-3/TRBV12-4
d_call: TRBD2
clone_size: -
j_call: TRBJ2-3

cdr3_aa: CASGWDSNQPQHF
cdr3_nt: TGTGCTAGTGGTTGGGATAGCAATCAGCCCCAGCATTTT
v_call: TRBV12-5
d_call: -
clone_size: few
j_call: TRBJ1-5

cdr3_aa: CASSKVQGCEQYF
cdr3_nt: TGTGCCAGCAGCAAAGTACAGGGATGCGAGCAGTACTTC
v_call: TRBV21-1
d_call: -
clone_size: few
j_call: TRBJ2-7

cdr3_aa: CASSSKLAGGPRTDTQYF
cdr3_nt: TGTGCCAGCAGTTCCAAGCTAGCGGGGGGACCCCGCACAGATACGCAGTATTTT
v_call: TRBV6-5
d_call: TRBD2
clone_size: few
j_call: TRBJ2-3

cdr3_aa: CASSSSYQVFNTEAFF
cdr3_nt: TGTGCCAGCAGCTCATCCTACCAGGTCTTTAACACTGAAGCTTTCTTT
v_call: TRBV7-8
d_call: -
clone_size: few
j_call: TRBJ1-1

cdr3_aa: CSGGLAGAGEQYF
cdr3_nt: TGCAGTGGGGGACTAGCGGGAGCAGGCGAGCAGTACTTC
v_call: TRBV20-1
d_call: TRBD2
clone_size: -
j_call: TRBJ2-7

cdr3_aa: CASSFLAANPYEQYF
cdr3_nt: TGTGCCAGCAGCTTTCTAGCGGCCAACCCCTACGAGCAGTACTTC
v_call: TRBV7-2
d_call: TRBD2
clone_size: -
j_call: TRBJ2-7

cdr3_aa: CAIKSSGRADTGELFF
cdr3_nt: TGTGCCATCAAGAGTAGCGGGAGGGCGGACACCGGGGAGCTGTTTTTT
v_call: TRBV10-3
d_call: TRBD2
clone_size: -
j_call: TRBJ2-2

cdr3_aa: CASSGGVSEQFF
cdr3_nt: TGTGCCAGCTCGGGGGGGGTCAGTGAGCAGTTCTTC
v_call: TRBV12-3/TRBV12-4
d_call: TRBD2
clone_size: few
j_call: TRBJ2-1

cdr3_aa: CSVTSGYGYTF
cdr3_nt: TGCAGCGTTACGAGTGGCTATGGCTACACCTTC
v_call: TRBV29-1
d_call: -
clone_size: -
j_call: TRBJ1-2